The sequence of this T cell receptor beta chain was determined in a study of Graves' ophthalmopathy and Graves' hyperthyroidism. CDR1 is SQVTM and CDR2 is ANQGSEA in the germline V gene. Trimming removed 8 bases at V and 6 bases at J, with 8 bases between. This CDR3 spans 9 amino acids. Investigators amplified TCR beta CDR3 regions from RNA transcripts. In the first round, RT-PCR was carried out with HTBI primers, and a multiplex PCR formed the second round. MiXCR was run by TCRdb on the multiplex PCR reads, yielding one entry per CDR3 protein. Of about 550,000 distinct CDR3 sequences listed, less than 45% are singletons.

This clonotype originated in an adult man with Graves' hyperthyroidism. The source material was peripheral blood or thyroid tissue (not recorded which). This chain links TRBV29-1 with TRBJ2-7, with D perhaps TRBD1 or TRBD2 (5 bases each). CDR3 loop: CSWGIEQYF. CDR3 nucleotides: TGCAGCTGGGGGATCGAGCAGTACTTC.